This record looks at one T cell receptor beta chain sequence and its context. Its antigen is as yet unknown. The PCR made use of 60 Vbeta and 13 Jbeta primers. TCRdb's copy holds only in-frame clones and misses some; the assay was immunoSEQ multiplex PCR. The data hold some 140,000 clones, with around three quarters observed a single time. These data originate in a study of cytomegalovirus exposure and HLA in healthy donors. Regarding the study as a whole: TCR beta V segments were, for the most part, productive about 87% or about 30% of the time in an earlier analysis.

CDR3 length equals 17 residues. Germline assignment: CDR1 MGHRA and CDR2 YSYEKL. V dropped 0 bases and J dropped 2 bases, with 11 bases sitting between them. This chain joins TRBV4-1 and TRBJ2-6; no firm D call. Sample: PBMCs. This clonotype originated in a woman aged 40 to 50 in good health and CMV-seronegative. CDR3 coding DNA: TGCGCCAGCAGCCAAGAAACGGGTCAGCCTGGGGCCAACGTCCTGACTTTC. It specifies CASSQETGQPGANVLTF.